This TCR beta chain was observed in a study of T cell responses to AZD1222 COVID-19 vaccine. Study-wide findings and caveats: The donors showed a predominance of white British ancestry and of females, with possible underestimation of clonal diversity. Unmutated variant regions are reportedly targeted by nearly half of spike-specific TCRs. Repertoire sampling happened only post peak T cell response.

Germline values: CDR1 LGHDT, CDR2 YNNKEL (reference sequence). The CDR3 has 15 residues. The V gene end was trimmed by 4 bases and the J gene end by 5 bases; junction bases not matched to a gene: 6. A word on this clone: No antigen is known for it.

The data were produced by immunoSEQ multiplex PCR, yet TCRdb's version contains in-frame clones alone and is incomplete. The sample has approximately 70,000 clones; around 89% are singletons. The chain is built from TRBV3-1 (or the pseudogene TRBV3-2) and TRBJ2-2; TRBD1 aligns across 8 bases. The TCR originated in an adult who received the MenACWY meningococcal vaccine as a control. The sequenced sample was peripheral blood, obtained 28 days after the second dose of the MenACWY control vaccine. This CDR3 reads CASSPRTGPTGELFF. CDR3 sequence (DNA): TGTGCCAGCAGCCCGCGGACAGGGCCAACCGGGGAGCTGTTTTTT.